Below, 7 T cell receptor beta chains from the same sample are listed, as sequenced in a study of CD8 T cells in Susac syndrome. An amount of RNA that ranged from roughly 0.5 to 1 ug was reverse transcribed with random hexamers. MiXCR, applied by TCRdb to the immunoSEQ multiplex PCR reads, yields one record per CDR3 protein. The sample includes fewer than 200,000 distinct CDR3 sequences, about 91% seen only once; the top ten take about 0.1%. Sequenced: CD4+ T cells from PBMCs. These receptors were obtained from a human donor with Susac syndrome.

This chain links TRBV3-1 with TRBJ2-1, with D possibly matching TRBD2 (5 bases). Between the trimmed V and J ends, which lost 1 base and 10 bases, there was a span of 8 bases. The CDR3 covers 12 residues. Germline assignment: CDR1 LGHDT and CDR2 YNNKEL (reference sequence). CDR3 loop: CASSQVPGEQFF. CDR3 nucleotide sequence: TGTGCCAGCAGCCAAGTCCCGGGAGAGCAGTTCTTC.

The chain employs TRBV3-1 and TRBJ2-6; the D is unclear. The CDR3 covers 15 residues. Germline loops: CDR1 LGHDT, CDR2 YNNKEL (reference sequence). Trimming stripped 6 bases from V and 4 bases from J, with 13 bases between. The CDR3 loop is CASRNPDKGANVLTF. For the CDR3, the DNA is TGTGCCAGCAGGAACCCCGACAAAGGGGCCAACGTCCTGACTTTC.

The V gene is TRBV9, the J gene TRBJ2-3; 10 nucleotides agree with TRBD1. Losses at the gene ends were 2 bases for V and 3 bases for J; bases not matched to a gene: 3. Germline V gene lookup returns CDR1 SGDLS and CDR2 YYNGEE. The CDR3 length is 15 residues. DNA of the CDR3: TGTGCCAGCAGCGTGGGACAGGGGAGGACAGATACGCAGTATTTT. The encoded protein is CASSVGQGRTDTQYF.

This clonotype showed up just once. This rearrangement joins TRBV12-3 or TRBV12-4 to TRBJ2-7; TRBD1 matches 7 bases. This CDR3 has 16 amino acids. V dropped 5 bases and J dropped 6; count of bases not matched to a gene: 16. The CDR3 nucleotides read TGTGCCAGCAGTCCCCAAGTGGCTTTACAGGGGCCCGAGCAGTACTTC. Its protein product is CASSPQVALQGPEQYF.

The chain carries TRBV12-5 and TRBJ2-1; tentative D call: TRBD2 (5 bases). The length of the CDR3 is 12 residues. Germline V CDR1 and CDR2: LGHNT, FRNRAP. CDR3 sequence: CARPRDYNEQFF. DNA for the CDR3: TGTGCCCGCCCGAGGGACTACAATGAGCAGTTCTTC.

This clonotype has just one count. The CDR3 spells CASSVEGDQPQHF. Written as DNA, the CDR3 is TGTGCCAGCAGCGTAGAAGGGGATCAGCCCCAGCATTTT. This chain joins TRBV9 and TRBJ1-5; D might be TRBD1 (5 bases). Germline loops: CDR1 SGDLS, CDR2 YYNGEE. The V gene lost 0 bases and the J gene lost 5 bases, with 6 bases spanning the gap. The CDR3 has 13 amino acids.

The V and J genes are TRBV11-3 and TRBJ1-1; D might be TRBD1 (6 bases). Trimming took 0 bases from V and 8 from J, leaving 10 bases between them. Germline V gene data show CDR1 as SGHNT and CDR2 as YENEEA. The CDR3 length is 13 residues. The CDR3 loop reads CASSLDHGGEAFF. The DNA of the CDR3 is TGTGCCAGCAGCTTAGACCACGGGGGCGAAGCTTTCTTT.